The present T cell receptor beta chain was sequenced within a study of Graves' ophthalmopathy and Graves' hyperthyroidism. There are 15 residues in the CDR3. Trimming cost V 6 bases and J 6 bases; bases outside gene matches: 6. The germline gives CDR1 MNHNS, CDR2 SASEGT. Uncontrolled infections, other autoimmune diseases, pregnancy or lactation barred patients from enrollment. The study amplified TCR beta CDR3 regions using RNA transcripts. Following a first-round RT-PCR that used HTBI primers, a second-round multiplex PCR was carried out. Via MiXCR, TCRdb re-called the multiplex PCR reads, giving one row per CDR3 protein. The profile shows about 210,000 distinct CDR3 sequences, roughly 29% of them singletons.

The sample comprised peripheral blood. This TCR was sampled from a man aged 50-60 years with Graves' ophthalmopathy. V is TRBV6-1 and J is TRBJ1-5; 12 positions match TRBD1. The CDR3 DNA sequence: TGTGCCAGCAGGGGACAGGGGGCGCGGGGTCAGCCCCAGCATTTT. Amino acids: CASRGQGARGQPQHF.